A selection of T cell receptor beta chains follows, all from one sample in a study of T cell responses to AZD1222 COVID-19 vaccine. Sequencing used immunoSEQ multiplex PCR; TCRdb keeps in-frame clones, though not all of them. The sample comprises some 120,000 clones, 75% to 90% of which are singletons, and approximately 8.5% rests with the top ten. This specimen was peripheral blood, taken on day 0 of AZD1222 vaccination. These TCRs come from an adult in good health. The CDR3 runs from the conserved cysteine through the conserved F or W. D genes are given only for firm matches. Not every row has a clone size; where given, it reads once, few, many or a size class.

v_gene	j_gene	d_gene	abundance	CDR3aa	CDR3nt
TRBV28	TRBJ1-6	TRBD1	NA	CASSGQEYNSPLHF	TGTGCCAGCAGTGGACAGGAGTATAATTCACCCCTCCACTTT
TRBV5-1	TRBJ2-5	TRBD2	NA	CASSQENSGRETQYF	TGCGCCAGCAGCCAGGAAAACAGCGGGAGAGAGACCCAGTACTTC
TRBV5-4	TRBJ1-2	NA	NA	CASSPQTGPDYGYTF	TGTGCCAGCAGCCCGCAAACAGGGCCCGACTATGGCTACACCTTC
TRBV27	TRBJ2-2	NA	NA	CASSLTRSRTGELFF	TGTGCCAGCAGTTTAACACGGTCGAGGACCGGGGAGCTGTTTTTT
TRBV6-5	TRBJ1-1	NA	NA	CASSYSHTGSFRW	TGTGCCAGCAGTTACTCGCATACAGGGTCATTTCGGTGG
TRBV7-8	TRBJ1-2	TRBD1	NA	CASSSWTGSNYGYTF	TGTGCCAGCAGCTCGTGGACAGGCTCCAACTATGGCTACACCTTC
TRBV12-3/TRBV12-4	TRBJ1-2	NA	NA	CASTPRGYTF	TGTGCCAGCACCCCCCGGGGCTACACCTTC
TRBV5-1	TRBJ2-7	NA	NA	CASSLGSGAHEQYF	TGCGCCAGCAGCTTGGGTTCGGGGGCTCACGAGCAGTACTTC
TRBV7-3	TRBJ1-1	TRBD1	once	CASSRDRWSTEAFF	TGTGCCAGCAGCCGGGACAGGTGGTCCACTGAAGCTTTCTTT
TRBV5-1	TRBJ2-3	TRBD2	NA	CASSLIAGGTDTQYF	TGCGCCAGCAGCTTGATTGCGGGGGGCACAGATACGCAGTATTTT
TRBV5-4	TRBJ1-1	NA	NA	CASSSDYRVGTEAFF	TGTGCCAGCAGCTCAGACTACAGGGTAGGGACTGAAGCTTTCTTT
TRBV5-1	TRBJ1-1	NA	NA	CASSLGRVMAAEAFF	TGCGCCAGCAGCTTGGGAAGGGTGATGGCCGCTGAAGCTTTCTTT
TRBV7-8	TRBJ1-5	TRBD1	once	CASSLAPRGPHQPQHF	TGTGCCAGCAGCTTAGCTCCCAGGGGGCCACATCAGCCCCAGCATTTT
TRBV7-2	TRBJ1-1	NA	NA	CASSARENTEAFF	TGTGCCAGCAGCGCCAGGGAGAACACTGAAGCTTTCTTT
TRBV6-5	TRBJ1-2	NA	NA	CASLFQDSTGGYTF	TGTGCCAGTCTGTTCCAGGACAGCACTGGGGGCTACACCTTC
TRBV2	TRBJ2-2	TRBD1	NA	CASSKGQGANTGELFF	TGTGCCAGCAGCAAAGGACAGGGGGCCAACACCGGGGAGCTGTTTTTT
TRBV19	TRBJ2-6	NA	once	CASSPLISSGANVLTF	TGTGCCAGTAGTCCGTTAATAAGCTCTGGGGCCAACGTCCTGACTTTC
TRBV30	TRBJ2-7	NA	NA	CAWSPMGAGYEQYF	TGTGCCTGGTCCCCCATGGGGGCGGGCTACGAGCAGTACTTC
TRBV18	TRBJ1-1	NA	NA	CASSRAAAGPNTEAFF	TGTGCCAGCTCTCGCGCGGCGGCGGGACCGAACACTGAAGCTTTCTTT
TRBV29-1	TRBJ2-2	NA	NA	CSVLWHANTGELFF	TGCAGCGTCCTCTGGCACGCGAACACCGGGGAGCTGTTTTTT
TRBV9	TRBJ2-2	NA	NA	CASSVDMSGRATGELFF	TGTGCCAGCAGCGTAGATATGTCGGGACGAGCCACCGGGGAGCTGTTTTTT
TRBV3-1/TRBV3-2	TRBJ1-5	NA	NA	CASSQDFQPQHF	TGTGCCAGCAGCCAAGATTTTCAGCCCCAGCATTTT
TRBV6-5	TRBJ2-7	TRBD2	NA	CASTTGTSGSSEQYF	TGTGCCAGCACCACCGGGACTAGCGGGAGTTCCGAGCAGTACTTC
TRBV19	TRBJ1-1	NA	NA	CASSPKPQGNTEAFF	TGTGCCAGTAGCCCAAAACCACAGGGAAACACTGAAGCTTTCTTT
TRBV11-1	TRBJ2-7	NA	NA	CASSSTVVYEQYF	TGTGCCAGCAGCAGTACGGTAGTGTACGAGCAGTACTTC
TRBV19	TRBJ1-5	NA	NA	CATSNGVTLSNQPQHF	TGTGCCACCTCCAATGGGGTCACGTTAAGCAATCAGCCCCAGCATTTT
TRBV4-1	TRBJ1-2	TRBD1	NA	CASSQEAGTAYGYTF	TGCGCCAGCAGCCAAGAAGCCGGGACAGCCTATGGCTACACCTTC